The source of this T cell receptor beta chain is a study of T-cell reconstitution after alpha-beta-depleted transplantation in children. The study, taken as a whole, reports: At around two months after transplant, the alpha-beta T cells were reportedly derived from several hundred expanded clones that came from non-depleted graft cells. Some patients' high day-60 TCRbeta diversity was attributed to recipient cells surviving conditioning. T-cell counts and diversity at one year post-transplant came mainly from newly produced T cells.

Germline V lookup: CDR1 SGHRS, CDR2 YFSETQ. V lost 0 bases and J 0 bases, leaving 12 bases between the germline ends. This CDR3 has 16 amino acids. TCRbeta library construction was performed incorporating unique molecular identifiers. TCRdb re-derived calls from the PCR reads in MiXCR, one entry per CDR3 protein. In the table there are a few hundred thousand distinct CDR3 sequences, over 10% of which are singletons. This clonotype turned up a few times. Its cognate antigen is unknown. The sequences come from PBMCs, mostly from graft donor cells, collected 360 days after TCRalphabeta/CD19-depleted stem cell transplant. The V and J genes are TRBV5-1 and TRBJ1-1; TRBD1 might be the D (6 bases). The clonotype was recovered from a male patient aged 10 to 17 who had a stem cell transplant for acute myeloid leukemia, so the T cells may come from the graft donor. The CDR3 coding sequence is TGCGCCAGCAGCTTGGCCGTGACAGGATTGAACACTGAAGCTTTCTTT. Translated: CASSLAVTGLNTEAFF.